Only a few counts were recorded for the clone carrying this TCR beta chain. Antigen: not known. The read finishes 3 residues shy of the CDR3 end, and the germline J gene is used to complete it. Diagnosis required reduced IgG, IgA and/or IgM with specific antibody deficiency. CVID subjects were some 15 female and 25 to 30 male, aged roughly 8 to 65. The repertoire was sequenced with immunoSEQ multiplex PCR; TCRdb's copy has only in-frame clones and lacks some. The data list approximately 11,000 clones, none observed once; about 5.7% falls to the top ten. V was pared by 1 base and J by 0 bases, with 5 bases between. This CDR3 contains 14 residues. Germline CDR1 LNHDA, CDR2 SQIVND (reference sequence). This sample is drawn from a study of T cell clonality in common variable immunodeficiency. General observations from the study: Fewer deletions and N-nucleotide insertions were reportedly seen in common variable immunodeficiency TCR beta sequences.

The rearrangement uses TRBV19 and TRBJ2-3; D ambiguous. This TCR derives from a human donor with common variable immunodeficiency. Sample: peripheral blood mononuclear cells. The CDR3 loop reads CASSIGASTDTQYF. The sequenced part of the CDR3 DNA is TGTGCCAGTAGTATAGGGGCTAGCACAGATACG.